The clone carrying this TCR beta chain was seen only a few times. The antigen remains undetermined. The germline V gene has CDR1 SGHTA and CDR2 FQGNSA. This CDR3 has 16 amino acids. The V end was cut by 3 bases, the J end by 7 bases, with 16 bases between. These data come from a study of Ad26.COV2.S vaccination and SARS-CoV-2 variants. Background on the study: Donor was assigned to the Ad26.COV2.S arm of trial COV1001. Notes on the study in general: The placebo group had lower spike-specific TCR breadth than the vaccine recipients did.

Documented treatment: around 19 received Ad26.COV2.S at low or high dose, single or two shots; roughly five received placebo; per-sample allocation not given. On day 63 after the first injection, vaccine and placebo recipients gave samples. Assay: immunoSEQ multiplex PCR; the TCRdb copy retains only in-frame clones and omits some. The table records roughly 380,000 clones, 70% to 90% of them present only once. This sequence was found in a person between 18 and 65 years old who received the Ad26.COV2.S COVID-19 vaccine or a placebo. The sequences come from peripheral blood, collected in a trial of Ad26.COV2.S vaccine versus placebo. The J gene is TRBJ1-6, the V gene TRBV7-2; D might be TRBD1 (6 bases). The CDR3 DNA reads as TGTGCCAGCAGCTTGTCGGGGGGCCGGGGGAATTCACCCCTCCACTTT. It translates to CASSLSGGRGNSPLHF.